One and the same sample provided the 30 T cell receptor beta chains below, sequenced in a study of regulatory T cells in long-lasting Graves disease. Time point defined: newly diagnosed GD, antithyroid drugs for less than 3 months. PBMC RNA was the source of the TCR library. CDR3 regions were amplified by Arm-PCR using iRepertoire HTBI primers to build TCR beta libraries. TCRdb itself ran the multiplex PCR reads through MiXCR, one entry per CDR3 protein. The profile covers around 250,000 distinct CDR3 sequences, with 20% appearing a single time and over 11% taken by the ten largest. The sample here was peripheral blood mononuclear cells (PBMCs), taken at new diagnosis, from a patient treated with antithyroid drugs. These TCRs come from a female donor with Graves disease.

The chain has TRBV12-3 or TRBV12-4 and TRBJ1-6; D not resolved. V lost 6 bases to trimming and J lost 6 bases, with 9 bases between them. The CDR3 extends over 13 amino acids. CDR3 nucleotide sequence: TGTGCCAGCAGCCAAGGGCGTAATTCACCCCTCCACTTT. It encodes CASSQGRNSPLHF.

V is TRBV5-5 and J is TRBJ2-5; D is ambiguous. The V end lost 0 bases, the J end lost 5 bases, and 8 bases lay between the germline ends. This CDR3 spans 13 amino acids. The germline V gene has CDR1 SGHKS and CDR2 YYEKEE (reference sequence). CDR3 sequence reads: CASSLDVYETQYF. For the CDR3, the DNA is TGTGCCAGCAGCTTGGACGTGTACGAGACCCAGTACTTC. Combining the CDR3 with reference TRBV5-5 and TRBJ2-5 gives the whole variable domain DAGVTQSPTHLIKTRGQQVTLRCSPISGHKSVSWYQQVLGQGPQFIFQYYEKEERGRGNFPDRFSARQFPNYSSELNVNALLLGDSALYLCASSLDVYETQYFGPGTRLLVL.

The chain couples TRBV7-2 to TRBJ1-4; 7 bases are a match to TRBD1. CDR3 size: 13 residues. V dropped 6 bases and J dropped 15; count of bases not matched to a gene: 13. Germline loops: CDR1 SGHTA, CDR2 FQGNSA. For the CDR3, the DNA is TGTGCCAGCAGATCACGACAGGGCGGTCTGGTGTTTTTT. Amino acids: CASRSRQGGLVFF.

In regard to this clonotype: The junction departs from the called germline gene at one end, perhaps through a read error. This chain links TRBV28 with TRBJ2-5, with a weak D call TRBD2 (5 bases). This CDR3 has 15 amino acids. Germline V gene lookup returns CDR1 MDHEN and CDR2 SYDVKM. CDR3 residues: CASSFDPGNGEAQHF. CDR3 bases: TGTGCCAGCAGTTTCGATCCCGGGAATGGAGAGGCCCAGCACTTC.

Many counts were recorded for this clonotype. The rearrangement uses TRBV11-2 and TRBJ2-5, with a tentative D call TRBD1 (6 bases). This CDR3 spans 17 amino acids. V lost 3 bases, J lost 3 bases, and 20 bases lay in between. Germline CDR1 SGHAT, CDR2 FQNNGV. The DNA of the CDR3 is TGTGCCAGCAGCTTCACGAAGGGGACACCCAAGGAAGAGACCCAGTACTTC. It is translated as CASSFTKGTPKEETQYF.

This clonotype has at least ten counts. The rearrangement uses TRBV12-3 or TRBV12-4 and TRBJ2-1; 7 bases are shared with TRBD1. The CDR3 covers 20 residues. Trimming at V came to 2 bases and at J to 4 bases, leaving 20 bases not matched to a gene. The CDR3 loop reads CASSLRALGVPGQLYNEQFF. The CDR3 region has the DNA TGTGCCAGCAGTTTAAGGGCCTTGGGTGTACCGGGACAGTTATACAATGAGCAGTTCTTC.

This chain's CDR3 is CASSMTGESYEQYF. The DNA of the CDR3 is TGTGCCAGCTCAATGACAGGTGAATCCTACGAGCAGTACTTC. The V and J genes are TRBV18 and TRBJ2-7; TRBD1 might be the D (6 bases). CDR1 is KGHSH and CDR2 is LQKENI in the germline V gene. V was shortened by 5 bases and J by 1 base, with 12 bases between the two germline ends. The CDR3 is 14 residues long.

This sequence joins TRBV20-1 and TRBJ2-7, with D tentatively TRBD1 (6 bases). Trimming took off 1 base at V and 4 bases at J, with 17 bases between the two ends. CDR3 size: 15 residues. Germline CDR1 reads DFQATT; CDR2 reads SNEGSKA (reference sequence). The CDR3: CSARVPVQGTYEQYF. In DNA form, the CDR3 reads TGCAGTGCTAGAGTCCCCGTACAGGGTACGTACGAGCAGTACTTC.

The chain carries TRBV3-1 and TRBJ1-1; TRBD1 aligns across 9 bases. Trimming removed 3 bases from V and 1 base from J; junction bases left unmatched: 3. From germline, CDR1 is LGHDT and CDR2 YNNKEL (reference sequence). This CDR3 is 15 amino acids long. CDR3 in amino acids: CASSQGGQGNTEAFF. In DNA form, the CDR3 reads TGTGCCAGCAGCCAGGGGGGACAGGGGAACACTGAAGCTTTCTTT. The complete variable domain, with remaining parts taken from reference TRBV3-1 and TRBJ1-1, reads DTAVSQTPKYLVTQMGNDKSIKCEQNLGHDTMYWYKQDSKKFLKIMFSYNNKELIINETVPNRFSPKSPDKAHLNLHINSLELGDSAVYFCASSQGGQGNTEAFFGQGTRLTVV.

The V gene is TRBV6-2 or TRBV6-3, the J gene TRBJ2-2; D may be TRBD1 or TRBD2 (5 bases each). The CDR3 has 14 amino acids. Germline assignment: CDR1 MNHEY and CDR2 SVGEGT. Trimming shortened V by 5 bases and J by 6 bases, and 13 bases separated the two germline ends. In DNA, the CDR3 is TGTGCCAGCAGTGAACTCCGGGACGCCGGGGAGCTGTTTTTT. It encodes CASSELRDAGELFF.

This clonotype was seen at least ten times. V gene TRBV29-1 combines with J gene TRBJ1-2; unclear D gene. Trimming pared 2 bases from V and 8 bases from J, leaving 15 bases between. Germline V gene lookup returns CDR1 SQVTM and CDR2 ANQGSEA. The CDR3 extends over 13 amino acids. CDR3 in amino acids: CSVELATLGGYTF. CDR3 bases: TGCAGCGTTGAACTGGCTACTTTGGGGGGCTACACCTTC.

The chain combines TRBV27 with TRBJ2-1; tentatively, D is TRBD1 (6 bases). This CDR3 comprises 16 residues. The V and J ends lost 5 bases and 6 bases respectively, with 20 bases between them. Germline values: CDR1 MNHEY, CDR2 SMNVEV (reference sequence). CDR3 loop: CASSDPQGAHLNEQFF. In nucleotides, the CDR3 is TGTGCCAGCAGTGACCCACAGGGAGCGCATCTCAATGAGCAGTTCTTC.

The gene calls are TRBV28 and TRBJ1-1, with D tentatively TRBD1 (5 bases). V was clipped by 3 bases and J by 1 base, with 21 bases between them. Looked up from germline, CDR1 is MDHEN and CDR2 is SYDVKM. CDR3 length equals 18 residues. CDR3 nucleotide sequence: TGTGCCAGCAGTTTGCTAGGGAATGGGGGGATGTCGAACACTGAAGCTTTCTTT. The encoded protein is CASSLLGNGGMSNTEAFF.

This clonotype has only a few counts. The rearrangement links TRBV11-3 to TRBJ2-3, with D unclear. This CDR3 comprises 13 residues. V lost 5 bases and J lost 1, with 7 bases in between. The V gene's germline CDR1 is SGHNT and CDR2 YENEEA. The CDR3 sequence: CASSRFGTDTQYF. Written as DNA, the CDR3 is TGTGCCAGCAGCCGCTTCGGCACAGATACGCAGTATTTT.

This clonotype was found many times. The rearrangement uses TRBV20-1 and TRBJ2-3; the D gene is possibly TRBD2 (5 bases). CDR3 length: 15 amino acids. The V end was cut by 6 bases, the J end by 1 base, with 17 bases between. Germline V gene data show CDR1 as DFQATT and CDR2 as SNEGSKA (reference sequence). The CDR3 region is CSARVAGLRTDTQYF. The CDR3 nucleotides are TGCAGTGCCCGGGTCGCGGGTCTGCGCACAGATACGCAGTATTTT.

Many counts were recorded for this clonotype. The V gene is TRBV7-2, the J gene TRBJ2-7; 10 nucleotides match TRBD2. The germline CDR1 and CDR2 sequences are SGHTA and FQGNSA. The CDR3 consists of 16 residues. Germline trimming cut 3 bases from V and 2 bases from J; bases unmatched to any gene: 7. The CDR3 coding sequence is TGTGCCAGCAGCTTGGTGAGCGGGGGGGTTACCTACGAGCAGTACTTC. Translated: CASSLVSGGVTYEQYF. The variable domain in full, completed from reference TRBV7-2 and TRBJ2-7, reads GAGVSQSPSNKVTEKGKDVELRCDPISGHTALYWYRQSLGQGLEFLIYFQGNSAPDKSGLPSDRFSAERTGGSVSTLTIQRTQQEDSAVYLCASSLVSGGVTYEQYFGPGTRLTVT.

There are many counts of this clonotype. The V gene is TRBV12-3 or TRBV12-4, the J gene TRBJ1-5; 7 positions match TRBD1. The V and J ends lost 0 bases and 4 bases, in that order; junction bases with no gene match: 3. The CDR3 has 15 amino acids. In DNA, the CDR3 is TGTGCCAGCAGTTTAGCGCGCAGGGGGAATCAGCCCCAGCATTTT. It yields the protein CASSLARRGNQPQHF.

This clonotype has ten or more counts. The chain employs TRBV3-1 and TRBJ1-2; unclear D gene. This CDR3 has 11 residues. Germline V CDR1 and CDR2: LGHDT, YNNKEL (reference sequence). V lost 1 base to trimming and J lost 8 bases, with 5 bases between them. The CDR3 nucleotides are TGTGCCAGCAGCCAAGGGGCGGGCTACACCTTC. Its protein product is CASSQGAGYTF. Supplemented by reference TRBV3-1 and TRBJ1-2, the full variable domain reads DTAVSQTPKYLVTQMGNDKSIKCEQNLGHDTMYWYKQDSKKFLKIMFSYNNKELIINETVPNRFSPKSPDKAHLNLHINSLELGDSAVYFCASSQGAGYTFGSGTRLTVV.

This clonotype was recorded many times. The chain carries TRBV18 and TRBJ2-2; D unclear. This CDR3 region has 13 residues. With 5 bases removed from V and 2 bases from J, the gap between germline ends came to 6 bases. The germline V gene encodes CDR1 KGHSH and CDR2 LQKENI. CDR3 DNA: TGTGCCAGCTCAAGACAAAACACCGGGGAGCTGTTTTTT. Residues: CASSRQNTGELFF. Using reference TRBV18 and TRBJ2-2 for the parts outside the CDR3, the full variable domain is NAGVMQNPRHLVRRRGQEARLRCSPMKGHSHVYWYRQLPEEGLKFMVYLQKENIIDESGMPKERFSAEFPKEGPSILRIQQVVRGDSAAYFCASSRQNTGELFFGEGSRLTVL.

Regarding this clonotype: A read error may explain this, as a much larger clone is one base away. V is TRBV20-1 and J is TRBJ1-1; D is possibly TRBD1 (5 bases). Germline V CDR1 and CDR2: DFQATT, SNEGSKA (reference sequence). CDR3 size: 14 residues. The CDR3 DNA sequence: TGCCGTGCTAGAGGGACGGTTAAGAACACTGAAGCTTTCTTT. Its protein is CRARGTVKNTEAFF.

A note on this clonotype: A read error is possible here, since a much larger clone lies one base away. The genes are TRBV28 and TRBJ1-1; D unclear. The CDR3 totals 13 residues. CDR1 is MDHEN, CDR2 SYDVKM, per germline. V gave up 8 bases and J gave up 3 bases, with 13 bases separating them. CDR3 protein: CASGEILYTEAFF. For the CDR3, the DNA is TGTGCCAGCGGGGAAATACTGTACACTGAAGCTTTCTTT.

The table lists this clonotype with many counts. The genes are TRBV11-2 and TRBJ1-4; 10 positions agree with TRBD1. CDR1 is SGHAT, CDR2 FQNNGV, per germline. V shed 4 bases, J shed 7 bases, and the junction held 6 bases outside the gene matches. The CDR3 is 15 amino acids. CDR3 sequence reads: CASSSWTGGGEKLFF. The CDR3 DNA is TGTGCCAGCAGCTCATGGACAGGGGGGGGTGAAAAACTGTTTTTT.

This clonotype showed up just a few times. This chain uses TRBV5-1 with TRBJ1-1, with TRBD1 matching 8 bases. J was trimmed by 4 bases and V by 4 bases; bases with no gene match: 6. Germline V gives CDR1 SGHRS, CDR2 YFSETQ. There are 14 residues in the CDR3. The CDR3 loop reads CASSPDRVITEAFF. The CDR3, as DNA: TGCGCCAGCAGCCCGGACAGGGTGATCACTGAAGCTTTCTTT.

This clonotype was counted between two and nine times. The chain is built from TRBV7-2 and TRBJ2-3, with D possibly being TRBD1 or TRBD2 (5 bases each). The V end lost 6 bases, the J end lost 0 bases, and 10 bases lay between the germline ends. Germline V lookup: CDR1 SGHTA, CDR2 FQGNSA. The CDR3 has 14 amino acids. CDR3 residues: CASRSGRSTDTQYF. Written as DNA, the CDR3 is TGTGCCAGCAGATCGGGACGGAGCACAGATACGCAGTATTTT.

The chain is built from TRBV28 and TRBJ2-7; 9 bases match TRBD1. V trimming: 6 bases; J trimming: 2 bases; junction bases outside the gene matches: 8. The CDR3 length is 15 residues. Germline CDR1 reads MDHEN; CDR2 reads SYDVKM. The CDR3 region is CASRPGQGTPYEQYF. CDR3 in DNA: TGTGCCAGCAGGCCGGGACAGGGAACCCCCTACGAGCAGTACTTC.

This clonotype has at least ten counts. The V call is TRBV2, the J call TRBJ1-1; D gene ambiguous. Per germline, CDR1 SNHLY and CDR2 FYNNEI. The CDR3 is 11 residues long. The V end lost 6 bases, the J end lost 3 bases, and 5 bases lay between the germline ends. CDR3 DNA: TGTGCCAGCAGCCAAGACACTGAAGCTTTCTTT. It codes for CASSQDTEAFF.

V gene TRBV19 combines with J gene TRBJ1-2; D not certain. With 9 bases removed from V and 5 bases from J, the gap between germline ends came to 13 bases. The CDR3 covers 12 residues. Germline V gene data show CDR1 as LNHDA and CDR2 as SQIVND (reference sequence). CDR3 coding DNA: TGTGCCAGCCGCGACACTCTTTATGGCTACACCTTC. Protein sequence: CASRDTLYGYTF.

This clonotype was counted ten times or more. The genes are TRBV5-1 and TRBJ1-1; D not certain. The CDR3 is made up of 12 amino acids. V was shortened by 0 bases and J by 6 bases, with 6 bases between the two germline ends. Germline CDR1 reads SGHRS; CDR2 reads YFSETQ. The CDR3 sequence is CASSLDGAEAFF. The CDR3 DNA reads TGCGCCAGCAGCTTGGATGGCGCTGAAGCTTTCTTT.

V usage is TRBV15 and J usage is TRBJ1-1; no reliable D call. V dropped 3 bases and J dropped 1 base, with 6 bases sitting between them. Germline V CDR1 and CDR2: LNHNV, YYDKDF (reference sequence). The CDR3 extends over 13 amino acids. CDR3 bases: TGTGCCACCAGCAGGCTCAAGAACACTGAAGCTTTCTTT. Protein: CATSRLKNTEAFF.

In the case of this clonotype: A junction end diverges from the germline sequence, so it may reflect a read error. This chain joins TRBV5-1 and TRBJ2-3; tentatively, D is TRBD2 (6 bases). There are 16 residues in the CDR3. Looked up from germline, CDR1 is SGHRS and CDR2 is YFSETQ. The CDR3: CASSLAAAGLTDTQYF. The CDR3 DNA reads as TGTGCCAGCAGCTTAGCCGCGGCGGGGCTCACAGATACGCAGTATTTT.